The present entry profiles one TCR beta chain with its context. Its antigen is undetermined. The length of the CDR3 is 16 residues. Trimming removed 4 bases at V and 2 bases at J, with 13 bases between. The germline CDR1 and CDR2 sequences are SGHNT and YYREEE (reference sequence). This entry comes from a study of shared clonotypes between healthy human individuals. Study overall: Each donor's CD4 naive and CD4 memory cells filled three plates apiece, CD8 naive two, and CD8 memory one.

Findings and caveats of the study: The sharing of 4.5% to 5.5% of naive CD4 clonotypes was seen across several donors.

The repertoire was sequenced with immunoSEQ multiplex PCR; TCRdb's copy has only in-frame clones and lacks some. This sample has 800,000 to 1,200,000 clones, with around 82% found just once. Specimen: memory CD4+ T cells from PBMCs. As for subset: CD45RA-negative fraction. The rearrangement uses TRBV5-4 and TRBJ2-6, with a weak D call TRBD1 (5 bases). This clonotype was obtained from a man aged 18 to 30 in good health. Some clones in this sample may be carry-over from other donors' samples. The DNA of the CDR3 is TGTGCCAGCAGCCAGGGTATCCGGACTGGGGCCAACGTCCTGACTTTC. Translation gives CASSQGIRTGANVLTF.